The rows below give T cell receptor beta chains drawn from one sample of a study of blood T cell repertoires in COVID-19. The method was immunoSEQ multiplex PCR; TCRdb's version includes in-frame clones alone and lacks a portion of them. The data hold 200,000 to 250,000 clones, with 82% observed a single time. Material: peripheral blood. These receptors came from a woman older than 75 with acute or convalescent COVID-19. CDR3s leave out the opening cysteine and the closing phenylalanine or tryptophan.

v_call: TRBV9; j_call: TRBJ2-1; cdr3_length: 15; cdr3_aa: ASSVGVSGGPYNEQF
v_call: TRBV28; j_call: TRBJ1-1; cdr3_length: 14; cdr3_aa: ASRLPSAGRGTEAF
v_call: TRBV7-8; j_call: TRBJ2-3; cdr3_length: 14; cdr3_aa: ASSPLGGGATDTQY
v_call: TRBV28; j_call: TRBJ2-4; cdr3_length: 15; cdr3_aa: ASSLQGQGGSKNIQY
v_call: TRBV7-9; j_call: TRBJ2-7; cdr3_length: 15; cdr3_aa: ASSLPGLAPPPYEQY
v_call: TRBV6-1; j_call: TRBJ1-3; cdr3_length: 14; cdr3_aa: ASSEWGGFSGNTIY
v_call: TRBV6-6; j_call: TRBJ2-1; cdr3_length: 14; cdr3_aa: ASSSPRGSGMNEQF
v_call: TRBV18; j_call: TRBJ2-2; cdr3_length: 14; cdr3_aa: ASSPPAGLPTGELF
v_call: TRBV7-2; j_call: TRBJ1-1; cdr3_length: 11; cdr3_aa: ASSSYSGAEAF
v_call: TRBV5-1; j_call: TRBJ1-1; cdr3_length: 11; cdr3_aa: ASSTPLYSEAF
v_call: TRBV9; j_call: TRBJ1-6; cdr3_length: 16; cdr3_aa: ASSVDGGTGGWRSPLH
v_call: TRBV2; j_call: TRBJ2-3; cdr3_length: 13; cdr3_aa: ASSGLSGGKDTQY
v_call: TRBV5-4; j_call: TRBJ1-4; cdr3_length: 12; cdr3_aa: ASSLDQGYEKLF
v_call: TRBV2; j_call: TRBJ2-1; cdr3_length: 10; cdr3_aa: ASSWTSNEQF
v_call: TRBV30; j_call: TRBJ2-7; cdr3_length: 12; cdr3_aa: AWRRDRGPYEQY
v_call: TRBV7-8; j_call: TRBJ2-3; cdr3_length: 11; cdr3_aa: ASSFLGANTQY
v_call: TRBV18; j_call: TRBJ2-3; cdr3_length: 12; cdr3_aa: ASSPPGSTDTQY
v_call: TRBV5-8; j_call: TRBJ2-1; cdr3_length: 14; cdr3_aa: ASSFSEGWADNEQF
v_call: TRBV29-1; j_call: TRBJ1-1; cdr3_length: 11; cdr3_aa: SVEDSSNTEAF
v_call: TRBV3-1/TRBV3-2; j_call: TRBJ1-2; cdr3_length: 14; cdr3_aa: ASSQGLGSQGYGYT
v_call: TRBV4-1; j_call: TRBJ1-1; cdr3_length: 13; cdr3_aa: ASSKYRELNTEAF
v_call: TRBV19; j_call: TRBJ1-1; cdr3_length: 12; cdr3_aa: ASSNPARGAEAF
v_call: TRBV25-1; j_call: TRBJ2-1; cdr3_length: 13; cdr3_aa: ASSEGRGLYNEQF
v_call: TRBV28; j_call: TRBJ1-2; cdr3_length: 12; cdr3_aa: ASSLYRQADGYT
v_call: TRBV25-1; j_call: TRBJ1-2; cdr3_length: 13; cdr3_aa: ASSESAGGRDGYT
v_call: TRBV7-2; j_call: TRBJ1-3; cdr3_length: 14; cdr3_aa: ASSLARQLSGNTIY
v_call: TRBV7-9; j_call: TRBJ2-7; cdr3_length: 13; cdr3_aa: ASSSWGGGTYEQY
v_call: TRBV6-6; j_call: TRBJ2-2; cdr3_length: 12; cdr3_aa: ASSYVQGTGELF
v_call: TRBV28; j_call: TRBJ1-2; cdr3_length: 12; cdr3_aa: ASRAGTGLYGYT
v_call: TRBV7-2; j_call: TRBJ1-2; cdr3_length: 11; cdr3_aa: ASSLVQAAGYT
v_call: TRBV1; j_call: TRBJ1-4; cdr3_length: 12; cdr3_aa: TSSQDLQPEKLF
v_call: TRBV2; j_call: TRBJ1-6; cdr3_length: 13; cdr3_aa: ASSDSRGTGSPLH
v_call: TRBV12-3/TRBV12-4; j_call: TRBJ1-5; cdr3_length: 10; cdr3_aa: ANRTGKQPQH
v_call: TRBV11-3; j_call: TRBJ1-3; cdr3_length: 14; cdr3_aa: ASSLPDRLSGNTIY
v_call: TRBV18; j_call: TRBJ1-1; cdr3_length: 13; cdr3_aa: ASSPTEGSNTEAF
v_call: TRBV7-9; j_call: TRBJ2-7; cdr3_length: 14; cdr3_aa: ASSLVSGGGLYEQY
v_call: TRBV27; j_call: TRBJ2-7; cdr3_length: 14; cdr3_aa: ASSPPGQGNSYEQY
v_call: TRBV19; j_call: TRBJ1-4; cdr3_length: 14; cdr3_aa: ASSILSGATNEKLF
v_call: TRBV7-8; j_call: TRBJ2-3; cdr3_length: 12; cdr3_aa: ASSLPKAADTQY
v_call: TRBV5-6; j_call: TRBJ2-1; cdr3_length: 9; cdr3_aa: ASSRIDEQF
v_call: TRBV19; j_call: TRBJ1-2; cdr3_length: 12; cdr3_aa: ASSSGGEAVGYT